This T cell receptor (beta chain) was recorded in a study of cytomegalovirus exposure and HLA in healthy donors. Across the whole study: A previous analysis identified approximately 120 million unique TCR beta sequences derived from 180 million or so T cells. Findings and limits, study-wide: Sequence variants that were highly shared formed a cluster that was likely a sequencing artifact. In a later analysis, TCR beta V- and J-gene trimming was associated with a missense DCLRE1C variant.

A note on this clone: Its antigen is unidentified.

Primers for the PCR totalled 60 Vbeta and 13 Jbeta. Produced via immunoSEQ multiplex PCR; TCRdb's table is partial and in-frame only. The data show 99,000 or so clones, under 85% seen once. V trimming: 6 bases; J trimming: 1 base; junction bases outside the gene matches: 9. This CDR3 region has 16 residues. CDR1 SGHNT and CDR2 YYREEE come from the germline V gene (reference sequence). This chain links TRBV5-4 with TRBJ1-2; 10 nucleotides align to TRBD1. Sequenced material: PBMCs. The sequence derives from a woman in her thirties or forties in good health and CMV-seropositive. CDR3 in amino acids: CASISTGGDLNYGYTF. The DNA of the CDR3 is TGTGCCAGCATCTCGACAGGGGGCGACCTTAACTATGGCTACACCTTC.